The 25 T cell receptor beta chains below all came from one sample that was sequenced in a study of neoadjuvant nivolumab and ipilimumab in lung cancer. Method: immunoSEQ multiplex PCR; TCRdb's copy keeps in-frame clones and lacks some. The sample records about 33,000 clones, 92% being singletons. The sample consisted of peripheral blood, taken after neoadjuvant nivolumab, alone or with ipilimumab, at or shortly before surgery. These receptors were collected from an adult with non-small cell lung cancer.

This chain links TRBV15 with TRBJ1-1, with 7 bases identical to TRBD1. Germline CDR1 reads LNHNV; CDR2 reads YYDKDF (reference sequence). V lost 3 bases to trimming and J lost 13 bases; unmatched junction nucleotides: 17. The CDR3 has 15 residues. CDR3 coding DNA: TGTGCCACCAGCAGGGGAGGGGGCGCGGCGGGCCGAGGTTTCTTT. Its translation is CATSRGGGAAGRGFF.

About this clone: One end of the junction does not line up with germline, which may come from a read error. The chain joins TRBV11-2 to TRBJ1-5; possible D gene TRBD1, 5 bases. Germline values: CDR1 SGHAT, CDR2 FQNNGV. The CDR3 spans 15 residues. CDR3 DNA: TGTGCCAGCAGCTTCTTGACAGATAGCATTCAGCCCCAGCATTTT. Its translation is CASSFLTDSIQPQHF.

The chain joins TRBV12-5 to TRBJ2-2, with TRBD1 matching over 10 bases. The CDR3 sequence is 15 residues long. CDR1 is LGHNT, CDR2 FRNRAP, per germline. The trim removed 1 base at V and 4 bases at J, leaving 0 bases unmatched. In DNA form, the CDR3 reads TGTGCTAGTGGTTTGGGGACAGGGGGCACCGGGGAGCTGTTTTTT. This translates into CASGLGTGGTGELFF.

This chain links TRBV5-6 with TRBJ2-7, with D possibly being TRBD2 (5 bases). The CDR3 has 16 residues. Germline-derived CDR1 and CDR2 are SGHDT and YYEEEE. V lost 2 bases and J 3 bases, leaving 18 bases between the germline ends. The CDR3 loop is CASSFRGLAVHYEQYF. The CDR3 DNA follows: TGTGCCAGCAGCTTCAGAGGGCTTGCGGTTCACTACGAGCAGTACTTC. Drawing the rest from reference TRBV5-6 and TRBJ2-7, the complete variable domain is DAGVTQSPTHLIKTRGQQVTLRCSPKSGHDTVSWYQQALGQGPQFIFQYYEEEERQRGNFPDRFSGHQFPNYSSELNVNALLLGDSALYLCASSFRGLAVHYEQYFGPGTRLTVT.

V usage is TRBV5-1 and J usage is TRBJ2-1, with 16 bases lining up with TRBD2. Germline V gene data show CDR1 as SGHRS and CDR2 as YFSETQ. With 4 bases clipped from V and 0 bases from J, the junction kept 10 bases outside the gene matches. The CDR3 sequence is 20 residues long. In DNA form, the CDR3 reads TGCGCCAGCAGCATCAGACCGGGACTAGCGGGAGGGGTCTCCTACAATGAGCAGTTCTTC. This gives the protein CASSIRPGLAGGVSYNEQFF.

The chain uses TRBV7-5 and TRBJ2-5; the table names TRBD2, a call not compared with the DNA. TRBV7-5 is a recognized pseudogene. The CDR3 length is 19 residues. The CDR3 nucleotides read TGTGTCAGAAGCTTAGCGAAACTAGCGGGAGATATTTACCAAGAGACCCAGTACTTC. Translation: CVRSLAKLAGDIYQETQYF.

This chain uses TRBV5-1 with TRBJ2-7, with 9 bases fitting TRBD1. J lost 3 bases, V lost 4 bases, and 11 bases had no gene match. In germline, CDR1 is SGHRS, CDR2 YFSETQ. CDR3 length equals 16 residues. Here the CDR3 reads CASSLGQGSPFYEQYF. CDR3 DNA sequence: TGCGCCAGCAGCCTGGGACAGGGCTCCCCCTTCTACGAGCAGTACTTC.

The chain joins TRBV25-1 to TRBJ2-1; the match to TRBD2 covers 7 bases. J was trimmed by 7 bases and V by 8 bases; bases with no gene match: 23. The CDR3 runs 18 residues. The V gene's germline CDR1 is MGHDK and CDR2 SYGVNS. CDR3 nucleotides: TGTGCCAGCGAAGAGGCTAGCGGAGGTACCACCTCCCCGAATGAGCAGTTCTTC. Its translation is CASEEASGGTTSPNEQFF.

V gene TRBV7-3 combines with J gene TRBJ2-3; weak D call: TRBD2 (5 bases). V was cut by 1 base and J by 5 bases, with 16 bases left in between. The V gene's germline CDR1 is SGHTA and CDR2 FQGTGA. The CDR3 loop spans 16 amino acids. The CDR3 bases are TGTGCCAGCAGCTTAAAGGGCCGGGAAGTTCGAGATACGCAGTATTTT. Translated: CASSLKGREVRDTQYF.

The chain recombines TRBV7-9 with TRBJ2-7; D uncertain. Germline V gives CDR1 SEHNR, CDR2 FQNEAQ (reference sequence). V gave up 9 bases and J gave up 2 bases, with 11 bases separating them. This CDR3 has 12 residues. The CDR3 coding sequence is TGTGCCAGTGGACGGACCCCCTACGAGCAGTACTTC. It specifies CASGRTPYEQYF.

V usage is TRBV5-4 and J usage is TRBJ2-2; either TRBD1 or TRBD2 may fit D (5 bases each). The CDR3 runs to 15 residues. The germline V gene has CDR1 SGHNT and CDR2 YYREEE (reference sequence). V was clipped by 4 bases and J by 5 bases, with 15 bases between them. The CDR3, as DNA: TGTGCCAGCAGCCCAGGGAGCAGGGAAACCGGGGAGCTGTTTTTT. Its protein product is CASSPGSRETGELFF.

This clone was observed a few times. This chain connects TRBV18 to TRBJ2-1, with 8 bases matching TRBD2. V lost 2 bases, J lost 7 bases, and 7 bases stayed unmatched. This CDR3 contains 15 residues. The germline CDR1 and CDR2 sequences are KGHSH and LQKENI. CDR3 amino acids: CASSPSAGVMNEQFF. DNA for the CDR3: TGTGCCAGCTCACCATCAGCGGGAGTAATGAATGAGCAGTTCTTC.

The chain carries TRBV19 and TRBJ1-4, with D unresolved. The germline gives CDR1 LNHDA, CDR2 SQIVND (reference sequence). The CDR3 is made up of 14 amino acids. Trimming stripped 3 bases from V and 4 bases from J, with 9 bases between. CDR3 bases: TGTGCCAGTAGTATTTCAACCAATAATGAAAAACTGTTTTTT. It specifies CASSISTNNEKLFF.

The rearrangement links TRBV7-9 to TRBJ2-5; 7 positions match TRBD1. Germline V lookup: CDR1 SEHNR, CDR2 FQNEAQ (reference sequence). This CDR3 is 12 amino acids long. V was clipped by 4 bases and J by 5 bases; unmatched bases: 1. The DNA of the CDR3 is TGTGCCAGCAGCTCCAGGGGGGAGACCCAGTACTTC. Translating it yields CASSSRGETQYF.

The DNA for the CDR3 is TGCGCCAGCACACCCTGGACAGGCCAAATGAACACTGAAGCTTTCTTT. As protein: CASTPWTGQMNTEAFF. This rearrangement joins TRBV5-1 to TRBJ1-1; 7 bases are shared with TRBD1. CDR3 length equals 16 residues. In germline, CDR1 is SGHRS, CDR2 YFSETQ. V lost 6 bases and J lost 0; bases outside the gene matches: 11.

The chain carries TRBV11-1 and TRBJ2-7; possible D gene TRBD1, 6 bases. The CDR3 runs to 13 residues. Trimming stripped 3 bases from V and 3 bases from J, with 9 bases between. In germline, CDR1 is SGHAT, CDR2 FQDESV (reference sequence). CDR3 nucleotide sequence: TGTGCCAGCAGCTTGGCAGGGGTCTACGAGCAGTACTTC. This gives the protein CASSLAGVYEQYF.

The rearrangement links TRBV5-1 to TRBJ1-2, with 9 bases identical to TRBD1. With V trimmed by 7 bases and J by 6 bases, 7 bases remained unmatched. The CDR3 is made up of 13 amino acids. Germline V gives CDR1 SGHRS, CDR2 YFSETQ. The CDR3 loop is CASSRDRADGYTF. The CDR3 region has the DNA TGCGCCAGCTCACGGGACAGGGCGGATGGCTACACCTTC.

This rearrangement joins TRBV9 to TRBJ2-3, with D perhaps matching TRBD2 (6 bases). Looked up from germline, CDR1 is SGDLS and CDR2 is YYNGEE. Trimming removed 4 bases at V and 0 bases at J, with 12 bases between. The CDR3 is 15 residues long. For the CDR3, the DNA is TGTGCCAGCAGCCTCTCCGGGACTAGCACAGATACGCAGTATTTT. This encodes CASSLSGTSTDTQYF.

The CDR3 sequence: CASSSTGTAYYGYTF. CDR3 DNA: TGCGCCAGCAGCTCAACAGGTACAGCTTACTATGGCTACACCTTC. The rearrangement uses TRBV5-1 and TRBJ1-2; tentative D call: TRBD1 (5 bases). The V gene's germline CDR1 is SGHRS and CDR2 YFSETQ. V was clipped by 3 bases and J by 3 bases, with 15 bases between them. This CDR3 contains 15 residues. The variable domain in full, with the rest retrieved from reference TRBV5-1 and TRBJ1-2, is KAGVTQTPRYLIKTRGQQVTLSCSPISGHRSVSWYQQTPGQGLQFLFEYFSETQRNKGNFPGRFSGRQFSNSRSEMNVSTLELGDSALYLCASSSTGTAYYGYTFGSGTRLTVV.

This CDR3 is CASSPSAVLSSYNEQFF. The CDR3 region has the DNA TGTGCCAGCAGCCCCTCGGCCGTTCTAAGCTCCTACAATGAGCAGTTCTTC. The rearrangement links TRBV7-8 to TRBJ2-1; D is unclear. The CDR3 runs to 17 residues. Per the germline V gene, CDR1 is SGHVS and CDR2 is FQNEAQ. Trimming stripped 5 bases from V and 0 bases from J, with 17 bases between.

The chain has TRBV27 and TRBJ1-1; D might be TRBD1 (5 bases). Trimming stripped 2 bases from V and 5 bases from J, with 12 bases between. Germline loops: CDR1 MNHEY, CDR2 SMNVEV (reference sequence). This CDR3 has 14 amino acids. CDR3 nucleotides: TGTGCCAGCAGTTTACAGGGATGGTGGACTGAAGCTTTCTTT. It is translated as CASSLQGWWTEAFF.

This clone was observed a few times. V and J are TRBV19 and TRBJ2-2; D is ambiguous. The CDR3 contains 13 residues. Germline lookup yields CDR1 LNHDA and CDR2 SQIVND (reference sequence). Trimming pared 2 bases from V and 0 bases from J, leaving 1 base between. CDR3 region: CASSITNTGELFF. CDR3 bases: TGTGCCAGTAGTATAACGAACACCGGGGAGCTGTTTTTT. The full variable domain, its missing parts supplied by reference TRBV19 and TRBJ2-2, is DGGITQSPKYLFRKEGQNVTLSCEQNLNHDAMYWYRQDPGQGLRLIYYSQIVNDFQKGDIAEGYSVSREKKESFPLTVTSAQKNPTAFYLCASSITNTGELFFGEGSRLTVL.

V is TRBV6-1 and J is TRBJ1-3, with D possibly matching TRBD1 (5 bases). Germline assignment: CDR1 MNHNS and CDR2 SASEGT. Trimming took off 5 bases at V and 5 bases at J, with 16 bases between the two ends. This CDR3 contains 15 residues. The CDR3 DNA sequence: TGTGCCAGCAGTTCCCAGGGAGAGTGGCGAAACACCATATATTTT. This encodes CASSSQGEWRNTIYF.

The chain carries TRBV5-1 and TRBJ2-1; 8 bases map to TRBD2. This CDR3 spans 15 amino acids. Trimming at V came to 1 base and at J to 2 bases, leaving 2 bases not matched to a gene. Germline V lookup: CDR1 SGHRS, CDR2 YFSETQ. The chain's CDR3 is CASSLNGRAYNEQFF. DNA for the CDR3: TGCGCCAGCAGCTTGAACGGGAGGGCCTACAATGAGCAGTTCTTC. The entire variable domain, with the rest obtained from reference TRBV5-1 and TRBJ2-1, is as follows: KAGVTQTPRYLIKTRGQQVTLSCSPISGHRSVSWYQQTPGQGLQFLFEYFSETQRNKGNFPGRFSGRQFSNSRSEMNVSTLELGDSALYLCASSLNGRAYNEQFFGPGTRLTVL.

The rearrangement joins TRBV18 to TRBJ2-7; TRBD1 might be the D (5 bases). Looked up from germline, CDR1 is KGHSH and CDR2 is LQKENI. The CDR3 runs 13 residues. Trimming took off 3 bases at V and 7 bases at J, with 13 bases between the two ends. Here the CDR3 reads CASSPLGAREQYF. CDR3 DNA: TGTGCCAGCTCACCCCTTGGGGCGCGGGAGCAGTACTTC.